The next 16 T cell receptor beta chains were all read from a single sample in a study of a mutant IDH1 vaccine in newly diagnosed glioma. Stated time point: week 5, during vaccination. One vaccine dose held 300 ug of mutant IDH1 20-mer peptide and came with topical imiquimod. These receptors' antigens are unknown. Only in-frame clones appear in the TCRdb table, and some are missing; sequencing was by immunoSEQ multiplex PCR. The data hold about 53,000 clones, with 82% observed a single time. This specimen was PBMCs, taken from a glioma patient whose treatment included an IDH1 peptide vaccine. Every receptor here comes from a woman under 30 with glioma. Some clones in this sample may be carry-over from other donors' samples.

V and J are TRBV29-1 and TRBJ2-7, with unresolved D. This CDR3 comprises 13 residues. Germline V gene sequence: CDR1 SQVTM, CDR2 ANQGSEA. The V gene lost 4 bases and the J gene lost 2 bases, with 12 bases spanning the gap. The CDR3 DNA reads as TGCAGCGTTGGGGCCTCCGACCCCTACGAGCAGTACTTC. This encodes CSVGASDPYEQYF.

This clone rates as medium-sized (0.01 to 0.1%). DNA for the CDR3: TGCGCCAGCAGCCAAGATAAGGTCAGGAACACTGAAGCTTTCTTT. It codes for CASSQDKVRNTEAFF. The rearrangement joins TRBV4-3 to TRBJ1-1; D gene uncertain. This CDR3 comprises 15 residues. Germline CDR1 is LGHNA and CDR2 is YSLEER. The V gene lost 0 bases and the J gene lost 1 base, with 9 bases spanning the gap.

V and J are TRBV5-1 and TRBJ2-3; either TRBD1 or TRBD2 may supply D (5 bases each). Per germline, CDR1 SGHRS and CDR2 YFSETQ. The V end was cut by 4 bases, the J end by 0 bases, with 15 bases between. The CDR3 sequence is 16 residues long. The CDR3 DNA reads as TGCGCCAGCAGCGGCCCCCGGGACCCTAGCACAGATACGCAGTATTTT. Protein product: CASSGPRDPSTDTQYF.

The V and J genes are TRBV29-1 and TRBJ2-1; 9 bases align to TRBD2. With 4 bases clipped from V and 5 bases from J, the junction kept 6 bases outside the gene matches. The CDR3 is 14 amino acids. Germline-derived CDR1 and CDR2 are SQVTM and ANQGSEA. CDR3 in amino acids: CSVGRLAGHNEQFF. The CDR3 DNA reads TGCAGCGTTGGGCGTCTAGCGGGGCACAATGAGCAGTTCTTC.

The J gene is TRBJ2-7, the V gene TRBV9; D possibly uses TRBD1 or TRBD2 (5 bases each). The CDR3 is 13 amino acids. CDR1 and CDR2 from the germline V gene are SGDLS and YYNGEE. Trimming stripped 7 bases from V and 5 bases from J, with 16 bases between. CDR3 sequence (DNA): TGTGCCAGCTCGGGACCGGTGGTGCACGAGCAGTACTTC. The encoded protein is CASSGPVVHEQYF. The full variable domain, its missing parts supplied by reference TRBV9 and TRBJ2-7, is DSGVTQTPKHLITATGQRVTLRCSPRSGDLSVYWYQQSLDQGLQFLIQYYNGEERAKGNILERFSAQQFPDLHSELNLSSLELGDSALYFCASSGPVVHEQYFGPGTRLTVT.

The chain joins TRBV4-1 to TRBJ1-2; weak D call: TRBD1 (5 bases). Trimming left V 0 bases short and J 5 bases short, with 13 bases between. The CDR3 contains 15 residues. CDR1 is MGHRA, CDR2 YSYEKL, per germline. The DNA for the CDR3 is TGCGCCAGCAGCCAAGATCGAAACAGGTTATATGGCTACACCTTC. Translation gives CASSQDRNRLYGYTF.

The chain combines TRBV9 with TRBJ2-1; D tentatively reads TRBD1 or TRBD2 (6 bases each). The CDR3 is 14 amino acids. Trimming cost V 1 base and J 8 bases, with 13 bases left between them. In germline, CDR1 is SGDLS, CDR2 YYNGEE. Written as DNA, the CDR3 is TGTGCCAGCAGCGTAAGGGGGGACGGGGATGAGCAGTTCTTC. Translated, it gives CASSVRGDGDEQFF.

This clone was counted only a few times. The chain links TRBV5-1 to TRBJ2-2; weak D call: TRBD2 (5 bases). The CDR3 totals 14 residues. CDR1 is SGHRS and CDR2 is YFSETQ in the germline V gene. Trimming pared 0 bases from V and 6 bases from J, leaving 9 bases between. This chain's CDR3 is CASSLDGKAGELFF. The CDR3, as DNA: TGCGCCAGCAGCTTGGACGGGAAAGCCGGGGAGCTGTTTTTT. Using reference TRBV5-1 and TRBJ2-2 for the parts outside the CDR3, the full variable domain is KAGVTQTPRYLIKTRGQQVTLSCSPISGHRSVSWYQQTPGQGLQFLFEYFSETQRNKGNFPGRFSGRQFSNSRSEMNVSTLELGDSALYLCASSLDGKAGELFFGEGSRLTVL.

V usage is TRBV7-8 and J usage is TRBJ1-4; D might be TRBD1 (5 bases). CDR1 and CDR2 from the germline V gene are SGHVS and FQNEAQ. Between the trimmed V and J ends, which lost 1 base and 1 base, there was a span of 10 bases. The CDR3 loop spans 16 amino acids. CDR3 nucleotide sequence: TGTGCCAGCAGCTTAGGCTCGGGGGGAACTAATGAAAAACTGTTTTTT. As protein: CASSLGSGGTNEKLFF. Variable domain in full (rest from reference TRBV7-8 and TRBJ1-4): GAGVSQSPRYKVAKRGQDVALRCDPISGHVSLFWYQQALGQGPEFLTYFQNEAQLDKSGLPSDRFFAERPEGSVSTLKIQRTQQEDSAVYLCASSLGSGGTNEKLFFGSGTQLSVL.

The chain links TRBV7-9 to TRBJ1-1; TRBD1 matches at 9 bases. Germline assignment: CDR1 SEHNR and CDR2 FQNEAQ (reference sequence). J gave up 3 bases and V 5 bases, and 7 bases lay outside the gene matches. This CDR3 contains 15 residues. For the CDR3, the DNA is TGTGCCAGCAGCCCCGGACAGGGGAGCGACACTGAAGCTTTCTTT. Its protein is CASSPGQGSDTEAFF.

This sequence joins TRBV7-9 and TRBJ1-3, with no clear D. Germline CDR1 SEHNR, CDR2 FQNEAQ (reference sequence). This CDR3 has 14 amino acids. The V and J ends lost 8 bases and 0 bases respectively, with 11 bases between them. DNA of the CDR3: TGTGCCAGCCCGAGGGAGGACTCTGGAAACACCATATATTTT. Protein product: CASPREDSGNTIYF.

This clone was seen a few times. Other nucleotide sequences in the sample specify the same CDR3. The J gene is TRBJ1-6, the V gene TRBV4-3; D is ambiguous. V was cut by 0 bases and J by 9 bases, with 6 bases left in between. Germline assignment: CDR1 LGHNA and CDR2 YSLEER. The CDR3 loop spans 13 amino acids. The CDR3 sequence is CASSQDLLSPLHF. CDR3 in DNA: TGCGCCAGCAGCCAAGATCTGCTTTCACCCCTCCACTTT.

Here the CDR3 DNA reads TGCGCCAGCAGCCAAGCTCCTAGCGGGGCGGCAGATACGCAGTATTTT. Amino acid sequence: CASSQAPSGAADTQYF. This chain links TRBV4-1 with TRBJ2-3; 9 nucleotides agree with TRBD2. Germline V gene sequence: CDR1 MGHRA, CDR2 YSYEKL. This CDR3 spans 16 amino acids. With 1 base clipped from V and 4 bases from J, the junction kept 6 bases outside the gene matches.

The J gene is TRBJ1-3, the V gene TRBV6-6, with D unclear. V was pared by 3 bases and J by 0 bases, with 9 bases between. Germline CDR1 is MNHNY and CDR2 is SVGAGI (reference sequence). There are 15 residues in the CDR3. In nucleotides, the CDR3 is TGTGCCAGCAGTTATACCCCGACCTCTGGAAACACCATATATTTT. Protein product: CASSYTPTSGNTIYF.

As concerns this clone: Other nucleotide sequences from this sample produce the same CDR3. This rearrangement joins TRBV6-5 to TRBJ1-5; no clear D. In germline, CDR1 is MNHEY, CDR2 SVGAGI. Between the trimmed V and J ends, which lost 0 bases and 7 bases, there was a span of 7 bases. CDR3 length: 13 residues. The CDR3 spells CASSYSRGQPQHF. CDR3 nucleotides: TGTGCCAGCAGTTACTCGAGAGGCCAGCCCCAGCATTTT.

This sequence joins TRBV7-8 and TRBJ2-1; a weak D match, TRBD2 (6 bases). CDR3 length: 15 amino acids. Germline V gene lookup returns CDR1 SGHVS and CDR2 FQNEAQ. The V gene lost 4 bases and the J gene lost 3 bases, with 13 bases spanning the gap. The CDR3: CASSSTEDYYNEQFF. The CDR3 DNA reads as TGTGCCAGCAGCTCGACCGAGGACTACTACAATGAGCAGTTCTTC.